The rows below give T cell receptor beta chains drawn from one sample of a study of blood T cell repertoires in COVID-19. The method was immunoSEQ multiplex PCR; TCRdb's version includes in-frame clones alone and lacks a portion of them. The table lists fewer than 150,000 clones, approximately 90% of them singletons. Sequencing input: peripheral blood. Every receptor here comes from a woman in her thirties or forties with acute or convalescent COVID-19. Each CDR3 is given with its conserved first and last residue. Fields, in order: CDR3 length, V gene, CDR3 protein.

>14|TRBV7-2
CASSSQGALAEAFF
>17|TRBV15
CATSRLGTSGSEETQYF
>17|TRBV20-1
CSASVWAGGDSNQPQHF
>13|TRBV12-3/TRBV12-4
CASSSQAYYGYTF
>14|TRBV7-9
CASRESNSNQPQHF
>15|TRBV6-5
CASKKDRVGSYEQYF
>14|TRBV14
CASSQGDSKNIQYF
>16|TRBV24-1
CATSDGGIGGSNEQFF
>16|TRBV4-3
CASSPEGGSGANVLTF
>14|TRBV15
CATSSDRVNTEAFF
>14|TRBV3-1/TRBV3-2
CASSHSTLYNEQFF
>18|TRBV7-6
CASSSESDGGAFYNEQFF
>13|TRBV9
CASADRGLYGYTF
>14|TRBV2
CASSEVNSYNEQFF
>15|TRBV6-5
CASSSRTRGVYEQYF
>15|TRBV5-1
CASSLRGQGVHEQYF
>14|TRBV6-4
CASSLAGATGELFF
>14|TRBV5-1
CASSLGDNLYGYTF
>13|TRBV15
CATSIGQPYGYTF
>17|TRBV5-1
CASSLAPSGGNTGELFF
>14|TRBV2
CASSATHGDRAQHF
>12|TRBV2
CASRAGFYEQYF
>13|TRBV7-2
CASSPEAGEKLFF
>12|TRBV19
CASSIGNQPQHF
>15|TRBV7-8
CASSLDPQGYVGYTF
>14|TRBV5-1
CASSLAGEGYEQYF
>13|TRBV2
CASINSVRTEAFF
>16|TRBV28
CASRRPWGVGNQPQHF
>16|TRBV18
CASSPYRDRAGNEQFF
>11|TRBV20-1
CSASQTGAAFF
>16|TRBV5-1
CASTSEGGSSTGELFF
>15|TRBV3-1/TRBV3-2
CASSLDRGGGYEQYF
>13|TRBV28
CASSRGGGYGYTF
>14|TRBV5-6
CASSWGQGDYEQYF
>13|TRBV6-4
CASRQGANYGYTF
>15|TRBV7-2
CASSVSGTYYNEQFF
>15|TRBV11-3
CASSLAGSNTGELFF
>16|TRBV28
CASSLVARRSGNTIYF
>16|TRBV19
CASSIRLRDPPDTQYF
>13|TRBV7-9
CASSPTVAQPQHF
>15|TRBV19
CASTPLAGVVNTQYF
>15|TRBV24-1
CATSDSGGGNRRAFF
>16|TRBV4-3
CASSQEMWPQGGEQFF
>16|TRBV3-1/TRBV3-2
CASSLGQNRANSPLHF
>14|TRBV6-5
CASSRSGAYNEQFF